This entry lists 10 T cell receptor beta chains sequenced from one sample in a study of identical twins. From the 5' RACE reads, TCRdb called clonotypes with MiXCR, one entry per CDR3 protein. The sample lists 570,000 or so distinct CDR3 sequences; more than 9% were seen once. The data also belong to a second study, concerning yellow fever vaccine responses in identical twins.

What was sequenced was PBMCs. The source of these receptors is a woman younger than 35 in good health.

This clonotype was counted at least ten times. V is TRBV6-4 and J is TRBJ1-1; D unclear. Trimming removed 6 bases at V and 11 bases at J, with 28 bases between. Per germline, CDR1 MRHNA and CDR2 SNTAGT. This CDR3 comprises 16 residues. In nucleotides, the CDR3 is TGTGCCAGCAGGGATAGGACGAATCGGAGGGTTCGGAGGGCTTTCTTT. This codes for CASRDRTNRRVRRAFF.

Comment on this clonotype: Sequence at one end of the junction differs from germline and may be a read error. This chain joins TRBV12-3 or TRBV12-4 and TRBJ2-5, with 15 positions matching TRBD2. This CDR3 has 19 amino acids. The CDR3 region is CAISFLWGLAGGNQETQYF. CDR3 sequence (DNA): TGTGCCATCAGTTTCTTATGGGGACTAGCGGGAGGTAATCAAGAGACCCAGTACTTC.

This clonotype was detected many times. The rearrangement joins TRBV20-1 to TRBJ2-7, with D perhaps matching TRBD1 (6 bases). The CDR3 length is 14 residues. From germline, CDR1 is DFQATT and CDR2 SNEGSKA (reference sequence). V was trimmed by 3 bases and J by 4 bases, leaving 16 bases between them. CDR3 in DNA: TGCAGTGCTAGGGAAATCGGGACAAGTTACGAGCAGTACTTC. Translating it yields CSAREIGTSYEQYF.

This chain joins TRBV12-3 or TRBV12-4 and TRBJ2-2; 7 bases line up with TRBD1. The CDR3 contains 14 residues. V shed 7 bases and J 7 bases; nucleotides not matched to a gene: 9. CDR3 bases: TGTGCCAGCACGACAGACAGGGCGATCGGGGAGCTGTTTTTT. It is translated as CASTTDRAIGELFF.

The CDR3: CATSDSGRPREQYF. The CDR3 nucleotides read TGTGCCACCAGTGATTCGGGACGTCCTCGGGAGCAGTACTTC. The chain has TRBV24-1 and TRBJ2-7; D is perhaps TRBD1 or TRBD2 (5 bases each). Germline assignment: CDR1 KGHDR and CDR2 SFDVKD. The V and J ends lost 2 bases and 7 bases respectively, with 14 bases between them. This CDR3 is 14 amino acids long.

This clonotype was picked up a small number of times. The genes are TRBV5-1 and TRBJ2-7, with D possibly matching TRBD1 (6 bases). V shed 2 bases and J shed 4 bases, with 19 bases lying between them. The CDR3 extends over 16 amino acids. The germline CDR1 and CDR2 sequences are SGHRS and YFSETQ. The CDR3 loop is CASSFELTGMGYEQYF. CDR3 in DNA: TGCGCCAGCAGCTTCGAACTGACAGGCATGGGTTACGAGCAGTACTTC.

This chain uses TRBV27 with TRBJ1-5, with TRBD1 matching over 7 bases. This CDR3 spans 16 amino acids. After removal of 4 bases from V and 2 bases from J, the junction contained 8 bases not matched to a gene. CDR1 and CDR2 from the germline V gene are MNHEY and SMNVEV (reference sequence). This CDR3 is CASSSRGQLRNQPQHF. CDR3 DNA sequence: TGTGCCAGCAGTTCTAGGGGACAGCTTCGCAATCAGCCCCAGCATTTT.

At least ten counts were recorded for this clonotype. V and J are TRBV4-2 and TRBJ2-7; 8 nucleotides line up with TRBD2. After removal of 1 base from V and 5 bases from J, the junction contained 7 bases not matched to a gene. In germline, CDR1 is LGHNA, CDR2 YNFKEQ. The CDR3 has 15 amino acids. The CDR3 loop reads CASSQVGGGSHEQYF. The CDR3, as DNA: TGTGCCAGCAGCCAAGTCGGGGGGGGCAGCCACGAGCAGTACTTC.

CDR3: CASSEGQDYEQYF. The CDR3 DNA sequence: TGCGCCAGCAGCGAGGGACAGGACTACGAGCAGTACTTC. V and J are TRBV5-1 and TRBJ2-7; 8 bases match TRBD1. Germline V CDR1 and CDR2: SGHRS, YFSETQ. After removal of 4 bases from V and 3 bases from J, the junction contained 3 bases not matched to a gene. This CDR3 has 13 residues. The variable domain in full, completed from reference TRBV5-1 and TRBJ2-7, reads KAGVTQTPRYLIKTRGQQVTLSCSPISGHRSVSWYQQTPGQGLQFLFEYFSETQRNKGNFPGRFSGRQFSNSRSEMNVSTLELGDSALYLCASSEGQDYEQYFGPGTRLTVT.

The chain links TRBV7-2 to TRBJ2-1, with a weak D call TRBD2 (6 bases). The CDR3 covers 12 residues. V lost 3 bases, J lost 8 bases, and 8 bases lay in between. The germline V gene has CDR1 SGHTA and CDR2 FQGNSA. The CDR3 DNA reads as TGTGCCAGCAGCTTCCGGAGGGATGAGCAGTTCTTC. Its protein product is CASSFRRDEQFF. Filled out from reference TRBV7-2 and TRBJ2-1, the complete variable domain reads GAGVSQSPSNKVTEKGKDVELRCDPISGHTALYWYRQSLGQGLEFLIYFQGNSAPDKSGLPSDRFSAERTGGSVSTLTIQRTQQEDSAVYLCASSFRRDEQFFGPGTRLTVL.